Here is one TCR beta chain with its context. Its antigen is unknown. This record comes from a study of CD8+ T cells in alopecia areata. RNA was isolated and reverse transcribed to cDNA, the sequencing template. Clones were sequenced by immunoSEQ multiplex PCR, and TCRdb holds only the in-frame ones, with some missing. In the table there are about 110,000 clones, 45% to 60% of which are singletons. V lost 1 base to trimming and J lost 5 bases, with 9 bases between them. Germline V gene lookup returns CDR1 SGHTA and CDR2 FQGNSA. The CDR3 runs 14 residues. Study findings and constraints: Affected lesional scalp, above all in alopecia totalis/universalis, was more clonal than normal scalp.

The investigators collected lesional scalp punch biopsies and peripheral blood from alopecia areata patients. Researchers picked out CD4+ and CD8+ T cells from PBMCs by sorting. This receptor was taken from a human donor with alopecia areata. Sequencing was carried out using NKG2D-low CD8+ T cells sorted from blood. The chain has TRBV7-2 and TRBJ1-5, with D unresolved. DNA for the CDR3: TGTGCCAGCAGCTTAGTCTTATCCTATCAGCCCCAGCATTTT. Translation gives CASSLVLSYQPQHF.